Described below is a single TCR beta chain sequence and its context. Antigen: not known. TCRdb fed the reads into MiXCR, producing one record per CDR3 protein. The repertoire consists of about half a million distinct CDR3 sequences, with approximately 46% occurring once and the leading ten covering about 39%. This record belongs to a study of T cell repertoires in cytomegalovirus infection. Study background: Both a matching HLA type and CMV infection were indicated by public TCR beta signatures.

With 5 bases clipped from V and 4 bases from J, the junction kept 4 bases outside the gene matches. From germline, CDR1 is SGHTA and CDR2 FQGNSA. There are 13 residues in the CDR3. The chain is built from TRBV7-2 and TRBJ1-1, with 7 bases that match TRBD1. The TCR sequence derives from a human donor in good health (CMV status not recorded). Some clones in this sample may be carry-over from other donors' samples. The sequencing used cultured PBMCs, collected from culture after CMV antigen stimulation. In DNA, the CDR3 is TGTGCCAGCAGCACCCGACAGGGCACTGAAGCTTTCTTT. Its protein is CASSTRQGTEAFF. Looking up the rest from reference TRBV7-2 and TRBJ1-1 gives the full variable domain: GAGVSQSPSNKVTEKGKDVELRCDPISGHTALYWYRQSLGQGLEFLIYFQGNSAPDKSGLPSDRFSAERTGGSVSTLTIQRTQQEDSAVYLCASSTRQGTEAFFGQGTRLTVV.